This T cell receptor beta chain was retrieved from a study of beta chain features in type 1 diabetes. This clone was seen ten or more times. Looked up from germline, CDR1 is SGHDT and CDR2 is YYEEEE. V shed 0 bases and J shed 7 bases, with 16 bases lying between them. This CDR3 contains 15 residues. TCRB transcripts that were expressed got sequenced, as all of the isolated RNA had been reverse transcribed. Clones were sequenced by immunoSEQ multiplex PCR, and TCRdb holds only the in-frame ones, with some missing. Of over 300,000 clones in the sample, around 7.6% were seen once. V usage is TRBV5-6 and J usage is TRBJ1-2; no definite D call. Sequenced input: central memory CD4+ T cells from blood. The sequence was collected from a woman aged 18-29 years in good health. The CDR3 DNA reads as TGTGCCAGCAGCTTGGCCCGAATTCTGGGATCTGGCTACACCTTC. Translating gives CASSLARILGSGYTF.